This T cell receptor beta chain was captured by sequencing in a study of blood T cells in healthy people across ages. This CDR3 region has 15 residues. CDR1 and CDR2 from the germline V gene are DFQATT and SNEGSKA (reference sequence). J lost 5 bases, V lost 3 bases, and 12 bases had no gene match. A second PCR, run for roughly 7 to 12 cycles, used a sample-barcoded 5' primer plus a J-beta primer mix. Each cDNA molecule was tagged by a template-switch adaptor with 12 random nucleotides. MiXCR, run by TCRdb on the 5' RACE reads, gives a single entry per CDR3 protein. The data show fewer than 1.5 million distinct CDR3 sequences, around two fifths seen once. Notes on the study in general: Measured against age, TCR beta diversity per million T cells decreased in a roughly linear manner.

Healthy Caucasians from Russia aged about 6 to 90 served as donors. Concerning this clonotype itself: Its target is not known.

This chain links TRBV20-1 with TRBJ1-2; TRBD1 matches 7 bases. Source material: blood. This TCR was sampled from a young woman in good health. CDR3 DNA: TGCAGTGCTAGCGTACAAACGACAGGGAGGTATGGCTACACCTTC. Protein sequence: CSASVQTTGRYGYTF.